This T cell receptor beta chain was documented in a study of CD4 T cells in relation to SARS-CoV-2 and coronaviruses. Study in general: Of the patients, roughly eight were male, a few female, two Hispanic.

Produced via immunoSEQ multiplex PCR; TCRdb's table is partial and in-frame only. The top ten hold roughly 0.37% of the sample, which has tens of thousands of clones, just over 90% seen once. This receptor was identified in an adult with COVID-19. Material: naive CD4+ T cells from PBMCs. Noted subset: naive CD4+ T cells isolated by negative enrichment.

The CDR3 region has the DNA TGTGCCAGCGCCCAGGAGGGAAACCTAGCCAAAAACATTCAGTACTTC. This gives the protein CASAQEGNLAKNIQYF. This chain uses TRBV3-1 (or the pseudogene TRBV3-2) with TRBJ2-4; D might be TRBD2 (6 bases). CDR3 length equals 16 residues. Trimming left V 8 bases short and J 0 bases short, with 17 bases between. CDR1 and CDR2 (germline): LGHDT, YNNKEL (reference sequence).